This is a list of T cell receptor beta chains from one sample in a study of blood T cell repertoires in COVID-19. The method was immunoSEQ multiplex PCR; TCRdb's version includes in-frame clones alone and lacks a portion of them. The sample carries 200,000 to 250,000 clones, about 83% recorded once. Sequenced material: PBMCs or T cells enriched from blood (not recorded which). The receptors here all came from a woman in her fifties or sixties who had been exposed to COVID-19. The CDR3 runs from the conserved cysteine through the conserved F or W. The order of the fields is V gene, clone size, J gene, D gene, CDR3 protein, CDR3 DNA. A D gene is named only where the DNA matches it firmly. Only part of the rows carry a size: once, few, many, or a class if the clone is expanded.

TRBV19	once	TRBJ2-3	-	CASSIPRQIGEPTDTQYF	TGTGCCAGTAGTATTCCGCGACAAATCGGGGAGCCCACAGATACGCAGTATTTT
TRBV14	-	TRBJ1-4	-	CASSQGTGFYEKLFF	TGTGCCAGCAGCCAAGGCACAGGGTTTTATGAAAAACTGTTTTTT
TRBV7-2	-	TRBJ2-7	-	CASSLGRTLYEQYF	TGTGCCAGCAGCTTAGGGAGGACTTTGTACGAGCAGTACTTC
TRBV7-9	-	TRBJ2-3	TRBD1	CASSFQQGSDTQYF	TGTGCCAGCAGCTTTCAACAGGGGTCAGATACGCAGTATTTT
TRBV5-6	-	TRBJ2-7	TRBD1	CASSYFGQGYEQYF	TGTGCCAGCAGCTACTTCGGACAGGGTTACGAGCAGTACTTC
TRBV18	-	TRBJ1-1	-	CASSPPGGGINAFF	TGTGCCAGCTCACCACCGGGAGGGGGGATCAATGCTTTCTTT
TRBV3-1/TRBV3-2	many	TRBJ2-2	-	CASRMLAGTGELFF	TGTGCCAGCAGAATGTTAGCTGGCACCGGGGAGCTGTTTTTT
TRBV12-3/TRBV12-4	-	TRBJ2-1	TRBD1	CASRIDREPEQFF	TGTGCCAGCAGAATCGACAGGGAGCCTGAGCAGTTCTTC
TRBV6-2/TRBV6-3	few	TRBJ1-1	-	CASSYRGNTEAFF	TGTGCCAGCAGTTACAGGGGGAACACTGAAGCTTTCTTT
TRBV29-1	once	TRBJ1-2	-	CSVGRRLNYGYTF	TGCAGCGTCGGGAGGCGGCTTAACTATGGCTACACCTTC
TRBV19	-	TRBJ1-2	-	CASSRTGIDYGYTF	TGTGCCAGTAGCCGAACGGGGATCGACTATGGCTACACCTTC
TRBV6-5	-	TRBJ1-2	-	CASSPGAGHPYGYTF	TGTGCCAGCAGTCCGGGCGCGGGGCACCCCTATGGCTACACCTTC
TRBV19	-	TRBJ1-5	-	CASSIGDDRTSNQPQHF	TGTGCCAGTAGTATTGGAGATGACAGGACGAGCAATCAGCCCCAGCATTTT
TRBV10-3	-	TRBJ1-6	TRBD1	CAARGGQGHSPLHF	TGTGCCGCCAGGGGCGGACAGGGACATTCACCCCTCCACTTT
TRBV7-2	-	TRBJ1-1	-	CASSLGRASNTEAFF	TGTGCCAGCAGCTTAGGCAGGGCGTCGAACACTGAAGCTTTCTTT